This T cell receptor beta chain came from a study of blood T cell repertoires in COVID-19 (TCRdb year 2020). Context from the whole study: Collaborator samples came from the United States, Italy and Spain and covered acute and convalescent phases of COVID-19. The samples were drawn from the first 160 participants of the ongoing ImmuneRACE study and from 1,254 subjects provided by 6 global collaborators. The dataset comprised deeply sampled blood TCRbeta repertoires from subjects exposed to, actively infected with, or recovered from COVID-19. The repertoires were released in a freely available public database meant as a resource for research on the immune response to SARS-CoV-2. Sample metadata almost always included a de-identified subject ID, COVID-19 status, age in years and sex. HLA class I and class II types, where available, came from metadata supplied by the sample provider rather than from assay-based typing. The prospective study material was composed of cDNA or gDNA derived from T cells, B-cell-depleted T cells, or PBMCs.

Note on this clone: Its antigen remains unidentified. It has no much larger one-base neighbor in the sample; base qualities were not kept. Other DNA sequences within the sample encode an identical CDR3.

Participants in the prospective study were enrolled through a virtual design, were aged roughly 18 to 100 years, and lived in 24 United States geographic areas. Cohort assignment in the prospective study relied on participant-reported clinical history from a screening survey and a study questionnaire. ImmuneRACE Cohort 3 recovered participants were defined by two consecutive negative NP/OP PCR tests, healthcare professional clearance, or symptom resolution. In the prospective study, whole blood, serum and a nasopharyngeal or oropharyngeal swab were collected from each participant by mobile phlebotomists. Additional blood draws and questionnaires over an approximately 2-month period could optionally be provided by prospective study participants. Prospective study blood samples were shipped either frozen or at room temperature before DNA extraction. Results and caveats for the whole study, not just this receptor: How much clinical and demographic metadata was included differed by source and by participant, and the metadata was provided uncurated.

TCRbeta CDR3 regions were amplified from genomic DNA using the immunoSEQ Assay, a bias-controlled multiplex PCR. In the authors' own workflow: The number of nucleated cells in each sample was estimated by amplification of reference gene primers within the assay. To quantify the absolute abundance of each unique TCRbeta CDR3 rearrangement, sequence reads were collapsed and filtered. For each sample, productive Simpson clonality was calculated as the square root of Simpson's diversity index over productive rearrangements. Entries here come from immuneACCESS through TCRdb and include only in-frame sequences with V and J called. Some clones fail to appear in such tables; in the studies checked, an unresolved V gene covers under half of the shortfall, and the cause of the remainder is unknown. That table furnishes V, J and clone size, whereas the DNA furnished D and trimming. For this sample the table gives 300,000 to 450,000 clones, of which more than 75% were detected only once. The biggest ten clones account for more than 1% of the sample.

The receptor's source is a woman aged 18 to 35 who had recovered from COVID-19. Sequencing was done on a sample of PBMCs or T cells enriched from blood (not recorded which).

Read as DNA, the sequence is TGTGCCAGCAGCGTAGGACAGGGCAGAGAAAAACTGTTTTTT. Its translation is CASSVGQGREKLFF. Here the chain combines TRBV9 and TRBJ1-4; the junction holds 7 bases that match TRBD1. CDR1 and CDR2, per the germline V gene, are SGDLS and YYNGEE. Unmatched junction bases come to 4, with V trimmed by 0 bases and J by 8 bases. Including cysteine and phenylalanine, the CDR3 has 14 amino acids. Only the CDR3 part of the read is kept: 42 bases, read in frame from the first base.